The TCR beta chain described here comes from a study of OX40 agonist ivuxolimab in advanced cancers. A note on this clone: At one of its ends the junction is not consistent with the germline gene, which may arise from a read error.

Clones were read by immunoSEQ multiplex PCR, and TCRdb kept only the in-frame ones, dropping some. The sample holds tens of thousands of clones, roughly 85% seen once. This CDR3 spans 13 amino acids. Germline V gives CDR1 MNHNS, CDR2 SASEGT. The sample was CD4+ or CD8+ T cells sorted from blood, taken in a trial of the OX40 agonist ivuxolimab. The TCR originated in an adult with an advanced solid tumor such as melanoma, head and neck, liver or kidney cancer. This sequence joins TRBV6-1 and TRBJ2-5; D remains unclear. The CDR3, as DNA: TGTGCCAGCACCTCGGGCCACCAGGAGACCCAGTACTTC. Protein: CASTSGHQETQYF.